Below are 21 T cell receptor beta chains sequenced from a single sample in a study of blood T cell repertoires in COVID-19. Data came from immunoSEQ multiplex PCR; TCRdb stores just in-frame clones and leaves some out. The repertoire consists of 60,000 to 75,000 clones, with roughly 88% occurring once and the leading ten covering roughly 1.5%. The sample consisted of peripheral blood. All receptors derive from a human donor in a cohort sampled during active COVID-19.

The genes are TRBV4-1 and TRBJ2-7; 10 bases are a match to TRBD2. Germline loops: CDR1 MGHRA, CDR2 YSYEKL. V was clipped by 2 bases and J by 2 bases; unmatched bases: 9. This CDR3 is 17 amino acids long. CDR3 DNA: TGCGCCAGCAGCCAATACCTGGGTAGCGGGAGGACCTACGAGCAGTACTTC. As protein: CASSQYLGSGRTYEQYF.

This clone occurred a few times. V and J are TRBV7-2 and TRBJ1-5; D remains unclear. With 3 bases removed from V and 1 base from J, the gap between germline ends came to 4 bases. CDR1 is SGHTA, CDR2 FQGNSA, per germline. The CDR3 is 13 amino acids. The CDR3 sequence: CASSFTSNQPQHF. Written as DNA, the CDR3 is TGTGCCAGCAGCTTTACAAGCAATCAGCCCCAGCATTTT. The whole variable domain, filled in from reference TRBV7-2 and TRBJ1-5, reads GAGVSQSPSNKVTEKGKDVELRCDPISGHTALYWYRQSLGQGLEFLIYFQGNSAPDKSGLPSDRFSAERTGGSVSTLTIQRTQQEDSAVYLCASSFTSNQPQHFGDGTRLSIL.

The chain is built from TRBV6-6 and TRBJ2-7; the match to TRBD2 covers 7 bases. The length of the CDR3 is 14 residues. The germline CDR1 and CDR2 sequences are MNHNY and SVGAGI (reference sequence). V was clipped by 10 bases and J by 2 bases; unmatched bases: 11. This chain's CDR3 is CATAIELAAYEQYF. The CDR3 nucleotides are TGTGCCACCGCAATAGAGCTAGCGGCCTACGAGCAGTACTTC.

In nucleotides, the CDR3 is TGCGCCAGCAGCACTACAGGGGCAGATACGCAGTATTTT. The encoded protein is CASSTTGADTQYF. The rearrangement joins TRBV5-1 to TRBJ2-3; 7 bases align to TRBD1. Germline V CDR1 and CDR2: SGHRS, YFSETQ. V shed 4 bases and J 4 bases; nucleotides not matched to a gene: 3. This CDR3 is 13 amino acids long. Full variable domain (missing parts from reference TRBV5-1 and TRBJ2-3): KAGVTQTPRYLIKTRGQQVTLSCSPISGHRSVSWYQQTPGQGLQFLFEYFSETQRNKGNFPGRFSGRQFSNSRSEMNVSTLELGDSALYLCASSTTGADTQYFGPGTRLTVL.

The J gene is TRBJ1-1, the V gene TRBV24-1; 8 bases fit TRBD1. CDR1 is KGHDR, CDR2 SFDVKD, per germline. Trimming removed 4 bases from V and 2 bases from J; junction bases left unmatched: 5. CDR3 length equals 15 residues. In DNA, the CDR3 is TGTGCCACCAGTGAGGCTGGACAGGGTAACACTGAAGCTTTCTTT. Protein product: CATSEAGQGNTEAFF.

The V and J genes are TRBV10-3 and TRBJ2-1; TRBD2 aligns across 7 bases. This CDR3 has 15 residues. In germline, CDR1 is ENHRY, CDR2 SYGVKD. The V gene end was trimmed by 0 bases and the J gene end by 8 bases; junction bases not matched to a gene: 7. The CDR3 DNA follows: TGTGCCATCAGTGAGTCGGAGACTAGCAAGGATGAGCAGTTCTTC. Translation: CAISESETSKDEQFF.

This clone turned up a few times. The rearrangement joins TRBV4-2 to TRBJ2-3; tentative D call: TRBD2 (5 bases). Germline lookup yields CDR1 LGHNA and CDR2 YNFKEQ. The CDR3 runs 15 residues. The V gene lost 5 bases and the J gene lost 2 bases, with 14 bases spanning the gap. DNA for the CDR3: TGTGCCAGCAGCTCTAGCTATTCGGTCACAGATACGCAGTATTTT. It yields the protein CASSSSYSVTDTQYF.

The chain uses TRBV7-9 and TRBJ2-2, with D perhaps matching TRBD2 (6 bases). The V gene lost 1 base and the J gene lost 1 base, with 7 bases spanning the gap. This CDR3 has 15 amino acids. Germline V CDR1 and CDR2: SEHNR, FQNEAQ (reference sequence). The CDR3 DNA sequence: TGTGCCAGCAGCTTAGTTAGCGGGAACACCGGGGAGCTGTTTTTT. Translated, it gives CASSLVSGNTGELFF.

This chain links TRBV28 with TRBJ2-3, with TRBD2 as a possible D gene (6 bases). Trimming removed 1 base at V and 0 bases at J, with 11 bases between. The CDR3 covers 16 residues. Germline assignment: CDR1 MDHEN and CDR2 SYDVKM. The CDR3 sequence: CASSLYDGGSTDTQYF. The DNA for the CDR3 is TGTGCCAGCAGTTTATATGACGGGGGTAGCACAGATACGCAGTATTTT.

The sample holds one count of this clone. V is TRBV10-3 and J is TRBJ2-3, with TRBD2 matching over 12 bases. J lost 1 base, V lost 4 bases, and 9 bases had no gene match. The V gene's germline CDR1 is ENHRY and CDR2 SYGVKD. This CDR3 has 18 residues. In nucleotides, the CDR3 is TGTGCCATCAGTGGGCGACTAGCGGGGGTCATGGGCACAGATACGCAGTATTTT. It codes for CAISGRLAGVMGTDTQYF.

The chain recombines TRBV21-1 with TRBJ2-2; the table gives TRBD2 as D, unverified against the DNA. TRBV21-1 is reported as a pseudogene. The CDR3 is 17 residues long. The CDR3 DNA follows: TGTGCCAGCAGCAAACAAACTACTAGCGGCCACACCGGGGAGCTGTTTTTT. Protein sequence: CASSKQTTSGHTGELFF.

This clone was seen a few times. DNA for the CDR3: TGTGCCAGTAGTATGGACCCCGGGACAGGGGATGAAAAACTGTTTTTT. Amino acid sequence: CASSMDPGTGDEKLFF. The chain couples TRBV19 to TRBJ1-4, with TRBD1 matching over 10 bases. Germline trimming cut 3 bases from V and 6 bases from J; bases unmatched to any gene: 7. This CDR3 spans 16 amino acids. Germline V lookup: CDR1 LNHDA, CDR2 SQIVND (reference sequence).

CDR3 loop: CASSLADTALHF. For the CDR3, the DNA is TGTGCCAGCAGCTTAGCGGACACCGCCCTCCACTTT. The rearrangement uses TRBV7-9 and TRBJ1-6, with a possible D match to TRBD1 (5 bases). CDR1 is SEHNR and CDR2 is FQNEAQ in the germline V gene (reference sequence). CDR3 size: 12 residues. Trimming shortened V by 0 bases and J by 14 bases, and 8 bases separated the two germline ends.

The chain joins TRBV10-1 to TRBJ2-1; 13 bases are shared with TRBD2. Germline trimming cut 7 bases from V and 3 bases from J; bases unmatched to any gene: 9. Germline V gives CDR1 WNHNN, CDR2 SYGVQD (reference sequence). The CDR3 contains 17 residues. CDR3 in amino acids: CASNQGTSGNLYNEQFF. The CDR3 nucleotides read TGCGCCAGCAATCAGGGGACTAGCGGGAACCTCTACAATGAGCAGTTCTTC.

The V call is TRBV28, the J call TRBJ2-7; 7 nucleotides match TRBD2. The germline V gene encodes CDR1 MDHEN and CDR2 SYDVKM. This CDR3 region has 14 residues. V trimming: 5 bases; J trimming: 5 bases; junction bases outside the gene matches: 9. The CDR3 spells CASSRAGEIHEQYF. CDR3 nucleotide sequence: TGTGCCAGCAGTCGGGCGGGAGAGATCCACGAGCAGTACTTC.

This chain joins TRBV28 and TRBJ2-5, with unresolved D. V lost 4 bases, J lost 4 bases, and 7 bases lay in between. This CDR3 comprises 12 residues. CDR1 is MDHEN, CDR2 SYDVKM, per germline. The CDR3: CASSSSLETQYF. The CDR3 region has the DNA TGTGCCAGCAGTTCCTCTTTAGAGACCCAGTACTTC.

This chain links TRBV5-8 with TRBJ2-1; D gene ambiguous. There are 11 residues in the CDR3. Trimming took off 5 bases at V and 9 bases at J, with 9 bases between the two ends. CDR1 SGHTS and CDR2 YDEGEE come from the germline V gene. The CDR3 nucleotides read TGTGCCAGCAGGCTGCGCGGTGAGCAGTTCTTC. It codes for CASRLRGEQFF.

The gene calls are TRBV11-3 and TRBJ2-7; TRBD1 agrees at 8 bases. J gave up 7 bases and V 5 bases, and 10 bases lay outside the gene matches. CDR1 and CDR2 from the germline V gene are SGHNT and YENEEA. The CDR3 consists of 14 residues. The CDR3 nucleotides read TGTGCCAGCAGCCAACCTCAGGGGGCGGGGGAGCAGTACTTC. Translating it yields CASSQPQGAGEQYF.

The V and J genes are TRBV18 and TRBJ2-5, with 12 bases aligning to TRBD2. Trimming cost V 0 bases and J 5 bases; bases outside gene matches: 4. Germline V CDR1 and CDR2: KGHSH, LQKENI. The CDR3 length is 16 residues. CDR3 sequence reads: CASSPPTSGRGETQYF. The CDR3 DNA sequence: TGTGCCAGCTCACCACCGACTAGCGGGAGAGGTGAGACCCAGTACTTC.

The chain combines TRBV5-1 with TRBJ1-2, with D maybe TRBD1 (6 bases). Germline V lookup: CDR1 SGHRS, CDR2 YFSETQ. Trimming left V 0 bases short and J 3 bases short, with 24 bases between. There are 19 residues in the CDR3. The CDR3 DNA sequence: TGCGCCAGCAGCTTGGGACGGGGGGCGATTAAGGGGAAGGACTATGGCTACACCTTC. Its translation: CASSLGRGAIKGKDYGYTF.

This clone was counted once. J is TRBJ2-7 and V is TRBV6-4; D is possibly TRBD2 (5 bases). The CDR3 has 14 amino acids. V dropped 6 bases and J dropped 3 bases, with 15 bases sitting between them. Germline V gives CDR1 MRHNA, CDR2 SNTAGT. The CDR3 DNA sequence: TGTGCCAGCAGCCTTGACATGGGGAGCTACGAGCAGTACTTC. This translates into CASSLDMGSYEQYF.